One and the same sample provided the 28 T cell receptor beta chains below, sequenced in a study of T cell changes during pregnancy in multiple sclerosis. Profiled with immunoSEQ multiplex PCR; TCRdb holds only in-frame clones, not every one. Found here are approximately 88,000 clones, about 95% of them singletons; the top ten hold around 1%. Sequencing used peripheral blood, obtained in the second trimester of pregnancy. Receptors originate from a female donor with multiple sclerosis, enrolled in a pregnancy study.

This clone was detected once. The chain recombines TRBV23-1 with TRBJ2-3; the match to TRBD2 covers 8 bases. TRBV23-1 has ORF status, its function being uncertain. There are 16 residues in the CDR3. After removal of 0 bases from V and 6 bases from J, the junction contained 8 bases not matched to a gene. The CDR3 protein is CASSQSPGRAPDTQYF. The CDR3 nucleotides are TGCGCCAGCAGTCAATCCCCCGGGAGGGCCCCGGATACGCAGTATTTT.

The chain combines TRBV15 with TRBJ2-2; D unclear. CDR1 is LNHNV and CDR2 is YYDKDF in the germline V gene (reference sequence). The CDR3 sequence is 14 residues long. Trimming pared 1 base from V and 6 bases from J, leaving 9 bases between. CDR3 sequence reads: CATSRVELSGELFF. The CDR3 DNA reads as TGTGCCACCAGCAGAGTAGAACTGTCCGGGGAGCTGTTTTTT.

The genes are TRBV13 and TRBJ2-1; D might be TRBD2 (6 bases). This CDR3 contains 16 residues. The ends were cut back, 1 base at V and 6 bases at J, with 16 bases in the middle. Germline V lookup: CDR1 PRHDT, CDR2 FYEKMQ (reference sequence). For the CDR3, the DNA is TGTGCCAGCAGCTTAGCTACAGCAGGGCGGGGCAATGAGCAGTTCTTC. Translation gives CASSLATAGRGNEQFF.

The CDR3 sequence is CASSIGWAITDTQYF. The DNA of the CDR3 is TGTGCCAGTAGTATAGGATGGGCAATCACAGATACGCAGTATTTT. V and J are TRBV19 and TRBJ2-3; D unclear. V dropped 1 base and J dropped 2 bases, with 10 bases sitting between them. This CDR3 has 15 amino acids. The germline V gene encodes CDR1 LNHDA and CDR2 SQIVND (reference sequence).

This CDR3 reads CASSLTGTHTEAFF. As DNA, the CDR3 is TGCGCCAGCAGCTTGACAGGGACACACACTGAAGCTTTCTTT. The gene calls are TRBV5-1 and TRBJ1-1; D possibly corresponds to TRBD1 (6 bases). Trimming pared 1 base from V and 3 bases from J, leaving 10 bases between. Germline loops: CDR1 SGHRS, CDR2 YFSETQ. The CDR3 has 14 amino acids.

The chain links TRBV21-1 to TRBJ1-1; the table's D call of TRBD1 was not tested on the DNA. TRBV21-1 is labeled a pseudogene. The CDR3 is 13 residues long. The CDR3 bases are TGTGCCAGCAGCCCGCGTCGACAGGGTTTTGCTTTCTTT. It codes for CASSPRRQGFAFF.

The chain joins TRBV29-1 to TRBJ2-1; 7 bases align to TRBD1. Germline assignment: CDR1 SQVTM and CDR2 ANQGSEA. V dropped 2 bases and J dropped 6; count of bases not matched to a gene: 4. The CDR3 runs 13 residues. DNA of the CDR3: TGCAGCGTTGAAAAGGGGGCGGGCAATGAGCAGTTCTTC. This sequence encodes CSVEKGAGNEQFF.

This chain connects TRBV11-2 to TRBJ1-1, with D possibly matching TRBD1 (5 bases). Trimming left V 2 bases short and J 7 bases short, with 14 bases between. Germline V gene data show CDR1 as SGHAT and CDR2 as FQNNGV. The length of the CDR3 is 14 residues. Here the CDR3 DNA reads TGTGCCAGCAGCTTAAGCAGGGTCTCTGATGAAGCTTTCTTT. It yields the protein CASSLSRVSDEAFF.

This chain uses TRBV5-4 with TRBJ2-5; no clear D gene. There are 13 residues in the CDR3. Trimming removed 2 bases at V and 2 bases at J, with 7 bases between. The germline gives CDR1 SGHNT, CDR2 YYREEE (reference sequence). CDR3 sequence reads: CASSFEPQETQYF. The CDR3 DNA reads TGTGCCAGCAGCTTCGAGCCTCAAGAGACCCAGTACTTC.

The J gene is TRBJ1-3, the V gene TRBV11-1, with TRBD1 identical over 7 bases. The V gene end was trimmed by 5 bases and the J gene end by 3 bases; junction bases not matched to a gene: 7. This CDR3 has 15 residues. Germline assignment: CDR1 SGHAT and CDR2 FQDESV (reference sequence). For the CDR3, the DNA is TGTGCCAGCAGCCCGGACAGGATAGGTGGAAACACCATATATTTT. It translates to CASSPDRIGGNTIYF.

V and J are TRBV7-2 and TRBJ2-3; no firm D call. There are 14 residues in the CDR3. Germline CDR1 reads SGHTA; CDR2 reads FQGNSA. Deletions cut 0 bases from V and 6 bases from J, with 10 bases between. The CDR3 region has the DNA TGTGCCAGCAGCTTAGCGTTGATGGAGGATACGCAGTATTTT. Its protein is CASSLALMEDTQYF.

The chain couples TRBV27 to TRBJ2-7, with D possibly matching TRBD1 (6 bases). Trimming cost V 2 bases and J 2 bases, with 10 bases left between them. CDR3 size: 14 residues. Germline V gene lookup returns CDR1 MNHEY and CDR2 SMNVEV (reference sequence). CDR3 region: CASSLTRGAYEQYF. The CDR3, as DNA: TGTGCCAGCAGTTTAACCAGGGGAGCCTACGAGCAGTACTTC.

This sequence joins TRBV13 and TRBJ2-1; perhaps TRBD1 as D (5 bases). V lost 0 bases, J lost 8 bases, and 5 bases lay in between. CDR3 length: 12 amino acids. Germline V gives CDR1 PRHDT, CDR2 FYEKMQ (reference sequence). The CDR3 spells CASSLGGDEQFF. Here the CDR3 DNA reads TGTGCCAGCAGCTTAGGAGGGGATGAGCAGTTCTTC. Complete variable domain (other parts from reference TRBV13 and TRBJ2-1): AAGVIQSPRHLIKEKRETATLKCYPIPRHDTVYWYQQGPGQDPQFLISFYEKMQSDKGSIPDRFSAQQFSDYHSELNMSSLELGDSALYFCASSLGGDEQFFGPGTRLTVL.

This sequence joins TRBV6-4 and TRBJ2-2, with 10 bases aligning to TRBD2. Looked up from germline, CDR1 is MRHNA and CDR2 is SNTAGT. The CDR3 spans 18 residues. V trimming: 2 bases; J trimming: 6 bases; junction bases outside the gene matches: 12. CDR3 in DNA: TGTGCCAGCAGTGACGAATCCGGGACTAGCGTGGGCCCCGGGGAGCTGTTTTTT. This sequence encodes CASSDESGTSVGPGELFF.

The V call is TRBV7-2, the J call TRBJ2-2; the match to TRBD2 covers 7 bases. This CDR3 is built from 15 residues. Looked up from germline, CDR1 is SGHTA and CDR2 is FQGNSA. V shed 2 bases, J shed 5 bases, and the junction held 5 bases outside the gene matches. CDR3 residues: CASSLSGKSTGELFF. The CDR3 DNA reads as TGTGCCAGCAGCTTAAGCGGGAAATCGACCGGGGAGCTGTTTTTT.

V is TRBV5-4 and J is TRBJ1-1, with a weak D call TRBD1 (6 bases). In germline, CDR1 is SGHNT, CDR2 YYREEE (reference sequence). The CDR3 covers 15 residues. Between the trimmed V and J ends, which lost 1 base and 4 bases, there was a span of 14 bases. The CDR3 region has the DNA TGTGCCAGCAGCTTGTTACAGGGCATGGGCACTGAAGCTTTCTTT. It encodes CASSLLQGMGTEAFF.

This clone was seen a few times. This sequence joins TRBV7-2 and TRBJ2-3; 11 bases agree with TRBD2. The germline CDR1 and CDR2 sequences are SGHTA and FQGNSA. V shed 3 bases, J shed 6 bases, and the junction held 5 bases outside the gene matches. CDR3 length: 15 residues. The CDR3 region has the DNA TGTGCCAGCAGCTTTAGCGGGAGGGCATTGGATACGCAGTATTTT. Translating it yields CASSFSGRALDTQYF.

This clone has just one count. The chain couples TRBV19 to TRBJ2-1, with D possibly TRBD2 on 7 matching bases. The CDR3 runs 15 residues. Looked up from germline, CDR1 is LNHDA and CDR2 is SQIVND (reference sequence). Trimming cost V 8 bases and J 10 bases, with 24 bases left between them. CDR3 nucleotide sequence: TGTGCCAGTGGAGGGGGGGAGACCCCAGCCCCAGAGCAGTTCTTC. Protein sequence: CASGGGETPAPEQFF.

This clone was seen only once. The CDR3 nucleotides are TGTGCCACCAGCAGAGATCGGGGTAGCGGATACGAGCAGTACTTC. Protein: CATSRDRGSGYEQYF. V gene TRBV15 combines with J gene TRBJ2-7, with D possibly being TRBD2 (6 bases). The V gene's germline CDR1 is LNHNV and CDR2 YYDKDF (reference sequence). This CDR3 has 15 residues. The V end lost 0 bases, the J end lost 4 bases, and 13 bases lay between the germline ends.

J is TRBJ1-5 and V is TRBV27, with D possibly matching TRBD1 (6 bases). CDR1 MNHEY and CDR2 SMNVEV come from the germline V gene (reference sequence). The CDR3 has 13 residues. V was cut by 5 bases and J by 9 bases, with 14 bases left in between. The CDR3 coding sequence is TGTGCCAGCAGTCCCAACAGGGACCGGCCCCAGCATTTT. As protein: CASSPNRDRPQHF.

This rearrangement joins TRBV6-5 to TRBJ2-1; D gene ambiguous. Germline V gives CDR1 MNHEY, CDR2 SVGAGI. Trimming took off 0 bases at V and 4 bases at J, with 13 bases between the two ends. The CDR3 has 16 amino acids. CDR3 coding DNA: TGTGCCAGCAGTTACTCGAGCGCGCGAAGTTACAATGAGCAGTTCTTC. Amino acids: CASSYSSARSYNEQFF.

J is TRBJ2-7 and V is TRBV30, with D possibly matching TRBD2 (6 bases). The V and J ends lost 1 base and 6 bases respectively, with 10 bases between them. CDR3 length equals 12 residues. Germline V CDR1 and CDR2: GTSNPN, SVGIG (reference sequence). The CDR3 region has the DNA TGTGCCTGGAGTGCAGGAGGGGTCGAGCAGTACTTC. Its protein product is CAWSAGGVEQYF.

DNA for the CDR3: TGTGCCAGCAGTTTTCCCTTCGACAGGGTGGGTTACTACGAGCAGTACTTC. Translated, it gives CASSFPFDRVGYYEQYF. This rearrangement joins TRBV28 to TRBJ2-7; 7 bases agree with TRBD1. Germline assignment: CDR1 MDHEN and CDR2 SYDVKM. The CDR3 contains 17 residues. Trimming took 3 bases from V and 3 from J; bases not matched to a gene: 14. Full variable domain (remainder filled in from reference TRBV28 and TRBJ2-7): DVKVTQSSRYLVKRTGEKVFLECVQDMDHENMFWYRQDPGLGLRLIYFSYDVKMKEKGDIPEGYSVSREKKERFSLILESASTNQTSMYLCASSFPFDRVGYYEQYFGPGTRLTVT.

The chain uses TRBV9 and TRBJ1-4, with a weak D call TRBD1 (6 bases). V shed 4 bases and J shed 5 bases, with 12 bases lying between them. Germline lookup yields CDR1 SGDLS and CDR2 YYNGEE. The CDR3 loop spans 14 amino acids. The CDR3 region has the DNA TGTGCCAGCAGCCCCCGGACAGCCAATGAAAAACTGTTTTTT. This translates into CASSPRTANEKLFF.

The V gene is TRBV25-1, the J gene TRBJ2-2; 10 bases are a match to TRBD2. The germline CDR1 and CDR2 sequences are MGHDK and SYGVNS. With V trimmed by 3 bases and J by 7 bases, 5 bases remained unmatched. The CDR3 spans 15 residues. The CDR3 loop is CASSESGRAIGELFF. Here the CDR3 DNA reads TGTGCCAGCAGTGAGAGCGGGAGGGCCATCGGGGAGCTGTTTTTT.

This clone was seen just once. This rearrangement joins TRBV9 to TRBJ2-3; perhaps TRBD1 as D (5 bases). The CDR3 covers 12 residues. Germline V lookup: CDR1 SGDLS, CDR2 YYNGEE. The germline V and J ends were trimmed by 3 bases and 4 bases, with 6 bases remaining between them. CDR3: CASSEGADTQYF. CDR3 sequence (DNA): TGTGCCAGCAGCGAAGGGGCAGATACGCAGTATTTT.

The gene calls are TRBV2 and TRBJ2-2; 7 bases are a match to TRBD1. The CDR3 loop spans 15 amino acids. Germline V gene lookup returns CDR1 SNHLY and CDR2 FYNNEI. V shed 1 base, J shed 4 bases, and the junction held 3 bases outside the gene matches. For the CDR3, the DNA is TGTGCCAGCAGTGAAGGCAGGGGGTTCACCGGGGAGCTGTTTTTT. This gives the protein CASSEGRGFTGELFF. Full variable domain (missing parts from reference TRBV2 and TRBJ2-2): EPEVTQTPSHQVTQMGQEVILRCVPISNHLYFYWYRQILGQKVEFLVSFYNNEISEKSEIFDDQFSVERPDGSNFTLKIRSTKLEDSAMYFCASSEGRGFTGELFFGEGSRLTVL.

This clone was seen only once. V gene TRBV27 combines with J gene TRBJ1-1; unclear D gene. Trimming stripped 5 bases from V and 0 bases from J, with 7 bases between. The germline V gene has CDR1 MNHEY and CDR2 SMNVEV (reference sequence). The CDR3 has 13 residues. CDR3 region: CASSPYMNTEAFF. Written as DNA, the CDR3 is TGTGCCAGCAGTCCATACATGAACACTGAAGCTTTCTTT.